This record looks at one T cell receptor beta chain sequence and its context. Its antigen is not known. TCRdb processed the 5' RACE reads anew with MiXCR; each CDR3 protein has one entry. Of nearly 900,000 distinct CDR3 sequences detected, 9% to 15% appear once; the ten largest clones hold under 2%. V was cut by 6 bases and J by 4 bases, with 11 bases left in between. CDR3 size: 13 residues. Germline-derived CDR1 and CDR2 are KGHDR and SFDVKD. The sample originates from a study of identical twins. Study results and limitations: It was cross-sectional statistical analysis, not following the same donors, that the conclusions relied on. Abundant beta clonotypes from cord blood bore fewer insertions; memory repertoires lacked this pattern.

This sample was shared with a second study, whose subject was yellow fever vaccine responses in identical twins.

The TCR comes from a woman aged 18-30 years in good health. V is TRBV24-1 and J is TRBJ1-1; D remains ambiguous. The sample comprised PBMCs. The CDR3 protein is CATSNKWGTEAFF. DNA for the CDR3: TGTGCCACCAGTAATAAGTGGGGCACTGAAGCTTTCTTT.